This entry features one T cell receptor beta chain sequence. This CDR3 spans 11 amino acids. V was shortened by 3 bases and J by 13 bases, with 10 bases between the two germline ends. CDR1 KGHDR and CDR2 SFDVKD come from the germline V gene. Original methodology: Counts of nucleated cells, estimated from reference gene primer amplification, were obtained. The protocol was immunoSEQ multiplex PCR, while the TCRdb copy is restricted to in-frame clones and leaves out a portion. Clone size and V and J calls were adopted from that table, with D and trimming inferred from the DNA. The profile shows 65,000 to 95,000 clones, about 90% of them singletons. This sample was taken from a study of blood T cell repertoires in COVID-19. Overall study: Samples came from the United States, Italy and Spain, spanning acute and convalescent COVID-19. T cells, B-cell-depleted T cells, or PBMCs supplied cDNA or gDNA.

V and J are TRBV24-1 and TRBJ2-3; D perhaps matches TRBD2 (7 bases). This TCR was sampled from a man aged 50 or older with active COVID-19. The specimen sequenced was peripheral blood. CDR3 sequence reads: CATSDEGGKYF. CDR3 nucleotide sequence: TGTGCCACCAGTGATGAGGGGGGGAAGTATTTT.